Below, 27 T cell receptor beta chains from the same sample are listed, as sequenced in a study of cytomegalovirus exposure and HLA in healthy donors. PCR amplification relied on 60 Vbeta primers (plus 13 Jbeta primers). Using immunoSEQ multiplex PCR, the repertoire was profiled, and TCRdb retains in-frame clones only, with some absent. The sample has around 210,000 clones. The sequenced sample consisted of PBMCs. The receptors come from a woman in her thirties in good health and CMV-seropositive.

The CDR3 region has the DNA TGTGCCAGCAGCAGCGGCGGGACAGGGCCCTGGGCCAACGTCCTGACTTTC. It codes for CASSSGGTGPWANVLTF. The chain recombines TRBV5-8 with TRBJ2-6, with TRBD1 matching over 9 bases. Germline CDR1 is SGHTS and CDR2 is YDEGEE. CDR3 length equals 17 residues. Trimming cost V 4 bases and J 5 bases; bases outside gene matches: 10.

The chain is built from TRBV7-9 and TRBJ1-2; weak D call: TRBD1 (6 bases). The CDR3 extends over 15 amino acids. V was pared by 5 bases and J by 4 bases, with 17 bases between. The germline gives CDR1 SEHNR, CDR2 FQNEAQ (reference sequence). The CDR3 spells CASSHEGVDSYGYTF. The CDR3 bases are TGTGCCAGCAGCCACGAGGGGGTAGACTCCTATGGCTACACCTTC.

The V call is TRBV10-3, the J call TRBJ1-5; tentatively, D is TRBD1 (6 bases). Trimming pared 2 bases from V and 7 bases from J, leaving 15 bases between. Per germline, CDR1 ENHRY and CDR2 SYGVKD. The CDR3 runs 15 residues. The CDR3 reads CAISEAGGRGQPQHF. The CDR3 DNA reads TGTGCCATCAGTGAGGCGGGGGGGCGCGGGCAGCCCCAGCATTTT.

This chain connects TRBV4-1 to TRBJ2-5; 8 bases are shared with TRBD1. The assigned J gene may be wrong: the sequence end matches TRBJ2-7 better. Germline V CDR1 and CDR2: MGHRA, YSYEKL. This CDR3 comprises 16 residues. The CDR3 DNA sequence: TGCGCCAGCAGCCGACTCAGGGGGCTTCAAGGGCACGAGCAGTACTTC. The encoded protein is CASSRLRGLQGHEQYF.

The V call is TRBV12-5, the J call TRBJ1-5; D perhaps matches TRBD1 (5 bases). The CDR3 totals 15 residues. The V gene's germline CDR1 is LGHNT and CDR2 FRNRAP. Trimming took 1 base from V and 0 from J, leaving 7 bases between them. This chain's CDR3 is CASGLETVSNQPQHF. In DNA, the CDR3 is TGTGCTAGTGGTTTGGAGACAGTTAGCAATCAGCCCCAGCATTTT.

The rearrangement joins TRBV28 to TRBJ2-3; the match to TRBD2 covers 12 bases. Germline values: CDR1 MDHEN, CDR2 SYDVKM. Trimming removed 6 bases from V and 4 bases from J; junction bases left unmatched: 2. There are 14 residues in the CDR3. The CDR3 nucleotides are TGTGCCAGCAGCCTAGCGGGGGGGGCAGATACGCAGTATTTT. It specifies CASSLAGGADTQYF.

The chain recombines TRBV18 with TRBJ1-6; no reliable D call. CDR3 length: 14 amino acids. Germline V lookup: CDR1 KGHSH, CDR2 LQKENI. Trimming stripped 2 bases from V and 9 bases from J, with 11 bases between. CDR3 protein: CASSPEGWGSPLHF. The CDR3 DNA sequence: TGTGCCAGCTCACCAGAGGGTTGGGGTTCACCCCTCCACTTT.

The CDR3 coding sequence is TGTGCCAGCAGCAAAATTCCCGACCCAAGCCGTTCCACTAGCGGATACCAAGAGACCCAGTACTTC. This sequence encodes CASSKIPDPSRSTSGYQETQYF. This chain connects TRBV21-1 to TRBJ2-5; TRBD2 is the table's D call and was not checked against the DNA. TRBV21-1 is labeled a pseudogene. This CDR3 is 22 amino acids long.

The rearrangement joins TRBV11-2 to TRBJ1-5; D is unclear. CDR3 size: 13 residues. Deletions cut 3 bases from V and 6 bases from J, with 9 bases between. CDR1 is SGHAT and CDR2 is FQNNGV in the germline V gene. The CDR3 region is CASSFGESQPQHF. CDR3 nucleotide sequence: TGTGCCAGCAGCTTTGGAGAGAGTCAGCCCCAGCATTTT. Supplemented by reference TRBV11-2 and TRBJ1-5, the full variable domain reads EAGVAQSPRYKIIEKRQSVAFWCNPISGHATLYWYQQILGQGPKLLIQFQNNGVVDDSQLPKDRFSAERLKGVDSTLKIQPAKLEDSAVYLCASSFGESQPQHFGDGTRLSIL.

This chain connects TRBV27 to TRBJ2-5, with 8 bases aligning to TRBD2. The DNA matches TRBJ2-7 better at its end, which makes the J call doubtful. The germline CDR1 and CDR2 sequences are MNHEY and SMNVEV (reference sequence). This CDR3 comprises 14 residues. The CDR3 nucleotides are TGTGCCAGCAGTTTCGGAGCGGGAGCCTACGAGCAGTACTTC. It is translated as CASSFGAGAYEQYF.

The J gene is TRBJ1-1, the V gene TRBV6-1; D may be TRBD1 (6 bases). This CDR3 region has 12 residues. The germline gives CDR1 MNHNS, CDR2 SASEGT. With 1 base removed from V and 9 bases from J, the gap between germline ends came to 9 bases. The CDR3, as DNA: TGTGCCAGCAGTGAAGTGGACAGACAAGCTTTCTTT. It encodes CASSEVDRQAFF.

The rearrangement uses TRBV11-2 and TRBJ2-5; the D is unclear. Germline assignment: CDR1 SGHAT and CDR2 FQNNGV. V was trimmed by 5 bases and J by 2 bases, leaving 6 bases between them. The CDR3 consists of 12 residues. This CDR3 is CASSILQETQYF. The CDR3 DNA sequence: TGTGCCAGCAGCATACTACAAGAGACCCAGTACTTC.

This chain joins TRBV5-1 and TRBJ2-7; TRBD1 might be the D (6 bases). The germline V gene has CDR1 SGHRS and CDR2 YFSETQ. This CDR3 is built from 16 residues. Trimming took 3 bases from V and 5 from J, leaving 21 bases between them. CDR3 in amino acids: CASSSSGTLWSDEQYF. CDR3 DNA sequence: TGCGCCAGCAGCTCTTCCGGGACACTCTGGTCCGACGAGCAGTACTTC.

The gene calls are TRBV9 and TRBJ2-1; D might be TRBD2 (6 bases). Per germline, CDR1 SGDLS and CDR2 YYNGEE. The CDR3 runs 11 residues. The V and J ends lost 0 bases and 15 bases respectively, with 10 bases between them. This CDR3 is CASSVGGGLFF. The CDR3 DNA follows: TGTGCCAGCAGCGTAGGTGGGGGGTTGTTCTTC. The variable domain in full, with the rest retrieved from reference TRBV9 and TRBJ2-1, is DSGVTQTPKHLITATGQRVTLRCSPRSGDLSVYWYQQSLDQGLQFLIQYYNGEERAKGNILERFSAQQFPDLHSELNLSSLELGDSALYFCASSVGGGLFFGPGTRLTVL.

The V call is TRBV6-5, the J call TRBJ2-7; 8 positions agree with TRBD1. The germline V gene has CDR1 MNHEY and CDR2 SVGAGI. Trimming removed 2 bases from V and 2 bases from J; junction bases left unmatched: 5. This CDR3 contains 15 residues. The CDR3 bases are TGTGCCAGCAGTTACACCACAGGGGGACCCTACGAGCAGTACTTC. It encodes CASSYTTGGPYEQYF.

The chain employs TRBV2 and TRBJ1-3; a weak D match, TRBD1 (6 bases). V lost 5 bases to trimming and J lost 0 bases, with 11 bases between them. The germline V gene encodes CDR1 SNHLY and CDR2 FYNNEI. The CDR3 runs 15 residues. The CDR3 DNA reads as TGTGCCAGCAGTCGGGACAAAAGCTCTGGAAACACCATATATTTT. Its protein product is CASSRDKSSGNTIYF.

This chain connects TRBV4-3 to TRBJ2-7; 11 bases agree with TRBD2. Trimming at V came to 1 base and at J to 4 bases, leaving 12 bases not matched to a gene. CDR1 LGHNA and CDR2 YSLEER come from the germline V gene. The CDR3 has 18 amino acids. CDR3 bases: TGCGCCAGCAGCCAAGGGGTAGCGGGAGGGCCACGGAGTTACGAGCAGTACTTC. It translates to CASSQGVAGGPRSYEQYF.

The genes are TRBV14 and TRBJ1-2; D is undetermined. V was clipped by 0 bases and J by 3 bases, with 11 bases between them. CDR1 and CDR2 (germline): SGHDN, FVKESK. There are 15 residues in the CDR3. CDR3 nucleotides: TGTGCCAGCAGCCAAGATCGGCAGGCGTACTATGGCTACACCTTC. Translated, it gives CASSQDRQAYYGYTF.

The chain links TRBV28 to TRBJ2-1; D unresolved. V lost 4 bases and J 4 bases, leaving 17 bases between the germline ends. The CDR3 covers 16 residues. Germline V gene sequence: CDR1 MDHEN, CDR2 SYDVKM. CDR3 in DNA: TGTGCCAGCAGTTCGCCCGAAGAGCGCCGGTACAATGAGCAGTTCTTC. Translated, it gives CASSSPEERRYNEQFF.

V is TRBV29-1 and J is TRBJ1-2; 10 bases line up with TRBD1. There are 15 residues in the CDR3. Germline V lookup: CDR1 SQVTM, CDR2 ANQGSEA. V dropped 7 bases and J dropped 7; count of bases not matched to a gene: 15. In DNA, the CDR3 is TGCAGCGCTCCTGCCAGGGGACAGGGGATTTCTGGCTACACCTTC. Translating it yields CSAPARGQGISGYTF.

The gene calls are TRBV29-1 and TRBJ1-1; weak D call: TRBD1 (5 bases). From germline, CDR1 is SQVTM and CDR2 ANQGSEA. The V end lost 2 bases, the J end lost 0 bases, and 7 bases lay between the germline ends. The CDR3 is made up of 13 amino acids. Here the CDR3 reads CSVEKGLNTEAFF. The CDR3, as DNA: TGCAGCGTTGAAAAGGGGCTGAACACTGAAGCTTTCTTT.

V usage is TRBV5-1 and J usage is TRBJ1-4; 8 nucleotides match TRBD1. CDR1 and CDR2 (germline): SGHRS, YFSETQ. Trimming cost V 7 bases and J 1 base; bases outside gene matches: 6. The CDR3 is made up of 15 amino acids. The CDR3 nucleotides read TGCGCCAGCGGAGGGACAGGCGAAACTAATGAAAAACTGTTTTTT. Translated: CASGGTGETNEKLFF.

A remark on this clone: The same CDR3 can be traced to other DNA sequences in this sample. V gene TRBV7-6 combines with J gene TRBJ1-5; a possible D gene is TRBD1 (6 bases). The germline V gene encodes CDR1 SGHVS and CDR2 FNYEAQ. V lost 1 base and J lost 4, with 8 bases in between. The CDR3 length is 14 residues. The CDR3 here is CASSLEQGNQPQHF. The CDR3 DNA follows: TGTGCCAGCAGCTTAGAACAGGGTAATCAGCCCCAGCATTTT.

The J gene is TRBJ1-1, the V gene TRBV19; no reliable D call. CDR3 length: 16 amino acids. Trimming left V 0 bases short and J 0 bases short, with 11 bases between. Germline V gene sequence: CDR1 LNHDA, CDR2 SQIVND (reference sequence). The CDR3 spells CASSIDPKQMNTEAFF. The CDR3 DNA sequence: TGTGCCAGTAGTATAGATCCTAAACAGATGAACACTGAAGCTTTCTTT.

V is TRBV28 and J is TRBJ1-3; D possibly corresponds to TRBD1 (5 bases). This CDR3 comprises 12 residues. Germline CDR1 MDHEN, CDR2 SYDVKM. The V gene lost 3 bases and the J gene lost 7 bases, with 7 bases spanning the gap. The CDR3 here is CASSFRGNTIYF. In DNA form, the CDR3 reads TGTGCCAGCAGTTTCCGGGGGAACACCATATATTTT.

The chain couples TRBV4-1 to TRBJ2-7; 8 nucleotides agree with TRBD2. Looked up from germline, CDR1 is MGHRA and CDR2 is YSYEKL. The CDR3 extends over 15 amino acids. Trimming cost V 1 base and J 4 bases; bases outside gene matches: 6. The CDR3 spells CASSQGGGGIYEQYF. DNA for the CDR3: TGCGCCAGCAGCCAAGGGGGCGGGGGGATTTACGAGCAGTACTTC.

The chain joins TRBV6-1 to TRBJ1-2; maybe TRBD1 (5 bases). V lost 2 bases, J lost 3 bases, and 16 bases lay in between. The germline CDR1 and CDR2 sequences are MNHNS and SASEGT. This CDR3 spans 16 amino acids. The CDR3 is CASSEHWVREDYGYTF. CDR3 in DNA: TGTGCCAGCAGTGAACACTGGGTCAGGGAAGACTATGGCTACACCTTC.